The T cell receptor beta chain described here comes from a study of graft-versus-host responses after intestinal transplantation. About the research overall: Multivisceral, liver-intestinal, or isolated intestinal grafts went to recipients. Findings of the study overall: High graft-versus-host to host-versus-graft clonal ratios were seen in allografts of patients with graft-donor T cell macrochimerism.

Some clones are missing from TCRdb's copy, which holds only in-frame ones; the method was immunoSEQ multiplex PCR. The repertoire includes approximately 10,000 clones, about 31% of them detected once, and about 5.8% sits in the top ten. The V end was cut by 0 bases, the J end by 0 bases, with 15 bases between. Germline CDR1 SGHTA, CDR2 FQGTGA. The CDR3 contains 18 residues. The sample here was alloreactive CD4+ T cells from a mixed lymphocyte reaction culture, taken before transplantation. Specified subset: CFSE-low proliferating T cells sorted from roughly six-day pre-transplant mixed lymphocyte reaction (GvH or HvG direction). The chain combines TRBV7-3 with TRBJ2-1; a weak D match, TRBD2 (6 bases). The clonotype was recovered from a human patient who was an organ donor for intestinal transplantation. The CDR3 region has the DNA TGTGCCAGCAGCTTAACCGGTGGCGGGATCAACTCCTACAATGAGCAGTTCTTC. This sequence encodes CASSLTGGGINSYNEQFF.